A single sample is the source of the 26 T cell receptor beta chains below, sequenced in a study of cytomegalovirus exposure and HLA in healthy donors. The PCR made use of 60 Vbeta and 13 Jbeta primers. Sequencing used immunoSEQ multiplex PCR; TCRdb keeps in-frame clones, though not all of them. The profile shows 90,000 to 100,000 clones, under 80% of them singletons. Specimen: PBMCs. All receptors come from a man aged 35 to 55 in good health and CMV-seronegative.

This clone was seen only a few times. The chain joins TRBV15 to TRBJ1-2; 9 bases match TRBD1. Per the germline V gene, CDR1 is LNHNV and CDR2 is YYDKDF (reference sequence). The CDR3 covers 15 residues. Unmatched junction bases numbered 10, after V lost 8 bases and J lost 3 bases. CDR3 DNA sequence: TGTGCCACCCGCGGGACAGGGCTCAGAGACTATGGCTACACCTTC. Translation gives CATRGTGLRDYGYTF. Looking up the rest from reference TRBV15 and TRBJ1-2 gives the full variable domain: DAMVIQNPRYQVTQFGKPVTLSCSQTLNHNVMYWYQQKSSQAPKLLFHYYDKDFNNEADTPDNFQSRRPNTSFCFLDIRSPGLGDTAMYLCATRGTGLRDYGYTFGSGTRLTVV.

The chain uses TRBV2 and TRBJ1-2; 7 nucleotides line up with TRBD1. From germline, CDR1 is SNHLY and CDR2 FYNNEI. V lost 6 bases to trimming and J lost 2 bases; unmatched junction nucleotides: 9. The CDR3 is 15 amino acids. The DNA for the CDR3 is TGTGCCAGCAGCCCTCTCGGGACAGAGAACTATGGCTACACCTTC. Translated, it gives CASSPLGTENYGYTF. Supplemented by reference TRBV2 and TRBJ1-2, the full variable domain reads EPEVTQTPSHQVTQMGQEVILRCVPISNHLYFYWYRQILGQKVEFLVSFYNNEISEKSEIFDDQFSVERPDGSNFTLKIRSTKLEDSAMYFCASSPLGTENYGYTFGSGTRLTVV.

This chain connects TRBV6-1 to TRBJ1-4, with D maybe TRBD1 (6 bases). V lost 7 bases and J 11 bases, leaving 17 bases between the germline ends. The length of the CDR3 is 13 residues. CDR1 is MNHNS and CDR2 is SASEGT in the germline V gene. In nucleotides, the CDR3 is TGTGCCAGCACGGGCAGGGGAAATGGGAAACTGTTTTTT. It codes for CASTGRGNGKLFF.

V usage is TRBV5-5 and J usage is TRBJ2-2, with 7 bases aligning to TRBD2. The CDR3 runs 14 residues. Germline V gene sequence: CDR1 SGHKS, CDR2 YYEKEE (reference sequence). V shed 1 base and J 3 bases; nucleotides not matched to a gene: 0. This CDR3 reads CASSLRGDTGELFF. The CDR3 coding sequence is TGTGCCAGCAGCTTGCGGGGGGACACCGGGGAGCTGTTTTTT.

V gene TRBV4-2 combines with J gene TRBJ2-7; 7 positions match TRBD1. The CDR3 consists of 13 residues. V was clipped by 3 bases and J by 3 bases; unmatched bases: 2. Per germline, CDR1 LGHNA and CDR2 YNFKEQ. CDR3 protein: CASSQGDSYEQYF. The CDR3 nucleotides read TGTGCCAGCAGCCAGGGGGACAGCTACGAGCAGTACTTC.

The CDR3 DNA reads TGTGCCAGCAGCTTAGGGGTAGGGGGCAATCAGCCCCAGCATTTT. Translating gives CASSLGVGGNQPQHF. The rearrangement uses TRBV7-9 and TRBJ1-5, with D possibly matching TRBD1 (5 bases). Germline assignment: CDR1 SEHNR and CDR2 FQNEAQ (reference sequence). V was shortened by 1 base and J by 2 bases, with 9 bases between the two germline ends. The CDR3 is made up of 15 amino acids. The variable domain in full, with the rest retrieved from reference TRBV7-9 and TRBJ1-5, is DTGVSQNPRHKITKRGQNVTFRCDPISEHNRLYWYRQTLGQGPEFLTYFQNEAQLEKSRLLSDRFSAERPKGSFSTLEIQRTEQGDSAMYLCASSLGVGGNQPQHFGDGTRLSIL.

The V and J genes are TRBV7-2 and TRBJ1-3; D ambiguous. The CDR3 has 16 amino acids. Germline CDR1 is SGHTA and CDR2 is FQGNSA. Between the trimmed V and J ends, which lost 5 bases and 0 bases, there was a span of 14 bases. The CDR3 DNA is TGTGCCAGCAGCCCGTTAGGAAGGAGCTCTGGAAACACCATATATTTT. This encodes CASSPLGRSSGNTIYF. Supplemented by reference TRBV7-2 and TRBJ1-3, the full variable domain reads GAGVSQSPSNKVTEKGKDVELRCDPISGHTALYWYRQSLGQGLEFLIYFQGNSAPDKSGLPSDRFSAERTGGSVSTLTIQRTQQEDSAVYLCASSPLGRSSGNTIYFGEGSWLTVV.

The sample holds a few counts of this clone. This chain joins TRBV15 and TRBJ2-2, with 7 bases that match TRBD1. The V segment lost 5 bases and the J segment 1 base; nucleotides outside the gene matches: 13. The CDR3 runs 18 residues. CDR1 LNHNV and CDR2 YYDKDF come from the germline V gene (reference sequence). This chain's CDR3 is CATSLQVQGKWNTGELFF. CDR3 sequence (DNA): TGTGCCACCAGCCTCCAGGTACAGGGGAAGTGGAACACCGGGGAGCTGTTTTTT.

This clone was observed a handful of times. The chain employs TRBV9 and TRBJ2-2, with 10 bases identical to TRBD2. The germline V gene encodes CDR1 SGDLS and CDR2 YYNGEE. The CDR3 runs to 16 residues. V trimming: 3 bases; J trimming: 0 bases; junction bases outside the gene matches: 2. The CDR3 protein is CASSAGLASNTGELFF. The CDR3 DNA reads as TGTGCCAGCAGCGCGGGACTAGCGTCGAACACCGGGGAGCTGTTTTTT.

The rearrangement uses TRBV20-1 and TRBJ1-2; possibly TRBD1 for D (6 bases). V lost 3 bases to trimming and J lost 8 bases, with 10 bases between them. Germline-derived CDR1 and CDR2 are DFQATT and SNEGSKA (reference sequence). This CDR3 is built from 11 residues. The CDR3 protein is CSARGAQGYTF. The CDR3 coding sequence is TGCAGTGCTAGGGGGGCGCAAGGCTACACCTTC.

V usage is TRBV30 and J usage is TRBJ1-2; D gene uncertain. This CDR3 is 13 amino acids long. Germline values: CDR1 GTSNPN, CDR2 SVGIG (reference sequence). Between the trimmed V and J ends, which lost 2 bases and 8 bases, there was a span of 15 bases. In DNA, the CDR3 is TGTGCCTGGAGTAATGGGCTAGCGGGCGGCTACACCTTC. It translates to CAWSNGLAGGYTF. The full variable domain, in which reference TRBV30 and TRBJ1-2 provide the parts outside the CDR3, is SQTIHQWPATLVQPVGSPLSLECTVEGTSNPNLYWYRQAAGRGLQLLFYSVGIGQISSEVPQNLSASRPQDRQFILSSKKLLLSDSGFYLCAWSNGLAGGYTFGSGTRLTVV.

The chain recombines TRBV10-3 with TRBJ2-3; 15 positions match TRBD2. The CDR3 covers 17 residues. The germline CDR1 and CDR2 sequences are ENHRY and SYGVKD. V trimming: 4 bases; J trimming: 8 bases; junction bases outside the gene matches: 10. The CDR3: CAISGTSGRAISGTQYF. The CDR3 coding sequence is TGTGCCATCAGTGGGACTAGCGGGAGGGCCATATCGGGTACGCAGTATTTT.

V gene TRBV5-5 combines with J gene TRBJ2-7; a possible D gene is TRBD1 (5 bases). Germline values: CDR1 SGHKS, CDR2 YYEKEE (reference sequence). The CDR3 has 13 residues. The germline V and J ends were trimmed by 4 bases and 0 bases, with 8 bases remaining between them. CDR3 nucleotides: TGTGCCAGCAGCCCTCAGGGCTCCTACGAGCAGTACTTC. Its protein is CASSPQGSYEQYF.

J is TRBJ2-1 and V is TRBV6-5; 11 nucleotides agree with TRBD2. There are 15 residues in the CDR3. J lost 8 bases, V lost 6 bases, and 9 bases had no gene match. Germline V gene data show CDR1 as MNHEY and CDR2 as SVGAGI. The CDR3 loop reads CASSLGASGRHEQFF. The CDR3 DNA follows: TGTGCCAGCAGCCTTGGGGCTAGCGGGAGGCATGAGCAGTTCTTC.

The genes are TRBV5-1 and TRBJ1-1; D is unresolved. This CDR3 has 14 amino acids. Germline CDR1 is SGHRS and CDR2 is YFSETQ. Trimming left V 1 base short and J 0 bases short, with 7 bases between. This CDR3 reads CASSLSHLNTEAFF. CDR3 nucleotide sequence: TGCGCCAGCAGCTTGAGTCACTTGAACACTGAAGCTTTCTTT.

The count of this clone is one. CDR3 coding DNA: TGTGCCTGGAGGGGGGGTTATGGCAATCAGCCCCAGCATTTT. It yields the protein CAWRGGYGNQPQHF. This chain connects TRBV30 to TRBJ1-5; tentatively, D is TRBD1 (5 bases). Germline V gene sequence: CDR1 GTSNPN, CDR2 SVGIG (reference sequence). This CDR3 has 14 residues. Trimming stripped 3 bases from V and 2 bases from J, with 11 bases between.

The chain carries TRBV20-1 and TRBJ2-7; weak D call: TRBD2 (5 bases). V was cut by 6 bases and J by 7 bases, with 10 bases left in between. This CDR3 has 10 residues. Germline V gene lookup returns CDR1 DFQATT and CDR2 SNEGSKA (reference sequence). The CDR3 reads CSAEAGEQYF. CDR3 sequence (DNA): TGCAGTGCGGAGGCCGGAGAGCAGTACTTC.

The chain carries TRBV29-1 and TRBJ1-2, with 8 nucleotides matching TRBD1. The CDR3 consists of 12 residues. Germline CDR1 SQVTM, CDR2 ANQGSEA. In DNA, the CDR3 is TGCAGTACGGAGGACAGGGACTATGGCTACACCTTC. It is translated as CSTEDRDYGYTF.

The V call is TRBV7-3, the J call TRBJ2-3; tentative D call: TRBD2 (5 bases). In germline, CDR1 is SGHTA, CDR2 FQGTGA. V was shortened by 5 bases and J by 0 bases, with 9 bases between the two germline ends. CDR3 length: 14 residues. The CDR3 here is CASSPGISTDTQYF. For the CDR3, the DNA is TGTGCCAGCAGCCCCGGGATTAGCACAGATACGCAGTATTTT.

V usage is TRBV19 and J usage is TRBJ2-2, with TRBD1 matching 8 bases. CDR3 length: 16 amino acids. J lost 5 bases, V lost 1 base, and 6 bases had no gene match. From germline, CDR1 is LNHDA and CDR2 SQIVND (reference sequence). The CDR3 protein is CASSIGQGAGTGELFF. The CDR3, as DNA: TGTGCCAGTAGTATAGGTCAGGGGGCAGGGACCGGGGAGCTGTTTTTT.

The genes are TRBV7-2 and TRBJ2-4; 9 bases align to TRBD2. This CDR3 comprises 16 residues. Germline CDR1 and CDR2: SGHTA and FQGNSA. Losses at the gene ends were 5 bases for V and 0 bases for J; bases not matched to a gene: 5. The CDR3 sequence: CASSPLAGVAKNIQYF. Here the CDR3 DNA reads TGTGCCAGCAGCCCCTTAGCGGGAGTAGCCAAAAACATTCAGTACTTC.

This sequence joins TRBV10-1 and TRBJ1-1; possibly TRBD1 for D (6 bases). Trimming stripped 6 bases from V and 10 bases from J, with 18 bases between. Germline V gives CDR1 WNHNN, CDR2 SYGVQD (reference sequence). CDR3 length: 13 amino acids. CDR3 region: CASSPGTPLIAFF. The CDR3 DNA reads TGCGCCAGCAGCCCCGGGACACCGCTGATAGCTTTCTTT.

V usage is TRBV27 and J usage is TRBJ2-3, with 7 bases identical to TRBD2. With V trimmed by 6 bases and J by 0 bases, 9 bases remained unmatched. The CDR3 has 16 amino acids. The V gene's germline CDR1 is MNHEY and CDR2 SMNVEV (reference sequence). The CDR3 region is CASSQASGASTDTQYF. In DNA, the CDR3 is TGTGCCAGCAGCCAGGCTAGCGGAGCTAGCACAGATACGCAGTATTTT.

The rearrangement joins TRBV28 to TRBJ2-7; tentatively, D is TRBD2 (7 bases). The V and J ends lost 7 bases and 2 bases respectively, with 12 bases between them. Germline V gene sequence: CDR1 MDHEN, CDR2 SYDVKM. The CDR3 loop spans 13 amino acids. CDR3 in amino acids: CASTSGGPYEQYF. The CDR3, as DNA: TGTGCCAGCACTTCGGGGGGCCCCTACGAGCAGTACTTC.

Here the CDR3 reads CASRGQGNTIYF. The DNA of the CDR3 is TGTGCCAGCAGGGGGCAAGGAAACACCATATATTTT. The rearrangement uses TRBV6-1 and TRBJ1-3; a weak D match, TRBD1 (5 bases). The germline V gene encodes CDR1 MNHNS and CDR2 SASEGT. The germline V and J ends were trimmed by 6 bases and 4 bases, with 7 bases remaining between them. The length of the CDR3 is 12 residues.

V is TRBV4-3 and J is TRBJ1-1; tentative D call: TRBD1 (5 bases). The germline V gene encodes CDR1 LGHNA and CDR2 YSLEER. The CDR3 is 13 residues long. V was shortened by 4 bases and J by 7 bases, with 13 bases between the two germline ends. The CDR3 region is CASSPIQGVEAFF. CDR3 DNA sequence: TGCGCCAGCAGCCCCATTCAAGGGGTTGAAGCTTTCTTT.